Included here is one TCR beta chain sequence, with context. This sample is drawn from a study of blood T cell repertoires in COVID-19. Whole-study context: Sources were T cells, B-cell-depleted T cells, or PBMCs; the material itself was cDNA or gDNA.

Authors' data handling: Estimation of nucleated cell counts relied on the amplification of reference gene primers. Produced via immunoSEQ multiplex PCR; TCRdb's table is partial and in-frame only. V, J and clone size were drawn from that table, and D and trimming were deduced from the DNA. The table has a few hundred thousand clones, 70% to 90% seen once; the top ten hold roughly 0.84%. Seattle's enrolled individuals joined amid active infection and were then monitored longitudinally. The receptor comes from a man between 18 and 29 years old with COVID-19, enrolled during active disease. The specimen was peripheral blood.

CDR3 loop: CASSFGLAGSRDEQFF. Here the CDR3 DNA reads TGTGCCAGCAGCTTCGGTCTAGCGGGGTCCCGGGATGAGCAGTTCTTC. The chain uses TRBV7-9 and TRBJ2-1; 9 bases map to TRBD2. CDR1 SEHNR and CDR2 FQNEAQ come from the germline V gene (reference sequence). The CDR3 totals 16 residues. The trim removed 3 bases at V and 8 bases at J, leaving 11 bases unmatched.